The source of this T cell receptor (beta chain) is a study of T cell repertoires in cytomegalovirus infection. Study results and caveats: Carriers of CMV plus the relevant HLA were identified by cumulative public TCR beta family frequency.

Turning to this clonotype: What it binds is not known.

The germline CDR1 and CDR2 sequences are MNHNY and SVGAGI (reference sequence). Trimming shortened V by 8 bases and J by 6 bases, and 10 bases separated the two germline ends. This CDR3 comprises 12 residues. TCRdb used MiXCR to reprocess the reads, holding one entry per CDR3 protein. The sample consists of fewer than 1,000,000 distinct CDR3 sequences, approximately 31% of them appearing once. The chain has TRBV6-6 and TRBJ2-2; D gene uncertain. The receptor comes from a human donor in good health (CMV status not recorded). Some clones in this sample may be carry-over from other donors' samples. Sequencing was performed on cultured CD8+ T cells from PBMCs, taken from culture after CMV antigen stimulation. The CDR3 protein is CASGSFSGELFF. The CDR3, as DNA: TGTGCCAGCGGTTCATTCTCCGGGGAGCTGTTTTTT.